A selection of T cell receptor beta chains follows, all from one sample in a study of OX40 agonist ivuxolimab in advanced cancers. Generated by immunoSEQ multiplex PCR, the TCRdb table keeps only in-frame clones and is missing some. The data hold tens of thousands of clones, with roughly 80% observed a single time. This material consisted of CD4+ or CD8+ T cells sorted from blood, taken in a trial of the OX40 agonist ivuxolimab. The source of these receptors is an adult with an advanced solid tumor such as melanoma, head and neck, liver or kidney cancer. The CDR3 runs from the conserved cysteine through the conserved F or W. D genes are given only for firm matches. Size is stated for part of the rows, as once, few or many counts, or as a class when the clone is expanded.

j_call d_call clone_size v_call cdr3_nt cdr3_aa
TRBJ1-3 NA NA TRBV28 TGTGCCAGCAGTTTATGGTCCGGGGAAGAGAGAAACACCATATATTTT CASSLWSGEERNTIYF
TRBJ1-6 TRBD1 NA TRBV2 TGTGCCAGCAGTGAGAGGACAGGCCCGGGGTCGTCACCCCTCCACTTT CASSERTGPGSSPLHF
TRBJ1-5 NA NA TRBV5-8 TGTGCCAGCAGCTTGGAGGTAGGGAATCAGCCCCAGCATTTT CASSLEVGNQPQHF
TRBJ1-2 TRBD1 once TRBV6-6 TGTGCCAGCAGTTTCGACAGGGACTATGGCTACACCTTC CASSFDRDYGYTF
TRBJ2-5 NA few TRBV6-5 TGTGCCAGCCGAATGAGTGGGACCCAGGAGACCCAGTACTTC CASRMSGTQETQYF
TRBJ2-3 NA NA TRBV7-8 TGTGCCAGCAGCTTAGACTACAGAGATACGCAGTATTTT CASSLDYRDTQYF
TRBJ2-5 TRBD1 NA TRBV6-1 TGTGCCAGCAGTGAGGACAGGGGATACCAAGAGACCCAGTACTTC CASSEDRGYQETQYF
TRBJ2-7 TRBD2 NA TRBV5-1 TGCGCCAGCAGCGGGGGGGCTAGCGGGTCCTACGAGCAGTACTTC CASSGGASGSYEQYF
TRBJ2-3 NA NA TRBV7-2 TGTGCCAGCAGCCTTAGCCCAACTAGCACAGATACGCAGTATTTT CASSLSPTSTDTQYF
TRBJ2-7 TRBD2 NA TRBV25-1 TGTGCCAGCTCCAAGACTAGCGGATCCTACGAGCAGTACTTC CASSKTSGSYEQYF
TRBJ1-1 NA NA TRBV21-1 TGTGCCAGCAGCAAGCGACGTACTACCTTGGACGGGAACACTGAAGCTTTCTTT CASSKRRTTLDGNTEAFF
TRBJ2-3 NA NA TRBV7-2 TGTGCCAGCAGCTTAACAGCGTTCGCAGATACGCAGTATTTT CASSLTAFADTQYF
TRBJ2-7 TRBD2 NA TRBV7-2 TGTGCCAGCAGCGCGTCGGCTAGCGGGAGTTCCTACGAGCAGTACTTC CASSASASGSSYEQYF
TRBJ2-1 NA NA TRBV19 TGTGCCAGTAGTATAGTGTGGGGGAATGAGCAGTTCTTC CASSIVWGNEQFF
TRBJ2-3 TRBD2 NA TRBV19 TGTGCCAGTAGCCGAAGGGGGACTAGCGGCAGGCCAGATACGCAGTATTTT CASSRRGTSGRPDTQYF
TRBJ2-1 TRBD2 NA TRBV9 TGTGCCAGCAGCCGACTAGCGGGAGGATGGAATGAGCAGTTCTTC CASSRLAGGWNEQFF
TRBJ1-2 NA NA TRBV5-4 TGTGCCAGCAGCTTGGCCCTGGACGGTAACTATGGCTACACCTTC CASSLALDGNYGYTF
TRBJ1-1 TRBD1 NA TRBV10-3 TGTGCCATCTTGGGAGACAGGGAGAACACTGAAGCTTTCTTT CAILGDRENTEAFF
TRBJ2-5 TRBD2 once TRBV25-1 TGTGCCAGCAGTCTCCTATCTAGCGGGGGCCAAGAGACCCAGTACTTC CASSLLSSGGQETQYF
TRBJ2-5 TRBD2 few TRBV5-1 TGCGCCAGCAGTACGGGAGGCCAAGAGACCCAGTACTTC CASSTGGQETQYF
TRBJ1-3 NA NA TRBV7-2 TGTGCCAGCAGCCTTTTGGTTCCCGTCTCTGGAAACACCATATATTTT CASSLLVPVSGNTIYF
TRBJ1-2 NA few TRBV14 TGTGCCAGCAGCCAAGGGGCAGGGATCTATGGCTACACCTTC CASSQGAGIYGYTF
TRBJ2-2 TRBD1 NA TRBV27 TGTGCCAGCAGTACCGGGACAGGAAACACCGGGGAGCTGTTTTTT CASSTGTGNTGELFF
TRBJ1-2 NA few TRBV6-5 TGTGCCAGCAGTTACGGATCAGGGCCAACCAACTATGGCTACACCTTC CASSYGSGPTNYGYTF
TRBJ1-2 NA once TRBV6-5 TGTGCCAGCAGGACGATACAGGCGAATTATGGCTACACCTTC CASRTIQANYGYTF
TRBJ1-5 NA NA TRBV6-1 TGTGCCAGCAGTGTGGGGGGCAATCAGCCCCAGCATTTT CASSVGGNQPQHF
TRBJ1-5 NA NA TRBV28 TGTGCCAGCAGTTATGTCCGGGATCAGCCCCAGCATTTT CASSYVRDQPQHF
TRBJ2-7 TRBD1 once TRBV28 TGTGCCAGCAGTTTATCCTTCCCCCCTAAGGGGACAGGGTTTGGGGAGCAGTACTTC CASSLSFPPKGTGFGEQYF
TRBJ1-6 NA NA TRBV9 TGTGCCAGCAGGGGCACGAATTCACCCCTCCACTTT CASRGTNSPLHF
TRBJ1-2 NA many TRBV4-1 TGCGCCAGCAGCCAAGATAAGTTCACGGGGGGCTACACCTTC CASSQDKFTGGYTF
TRBJ1-1 TRBD1 NA TRBV7-9 TGTGCCAGCAGCAAGAGGGACAGGGAGAACACTGAAGCTTTCTTT CASSKRDRENTEAFF
TRBJ2-3 NA NA TRBV19 TGTGCCAGTAGACGCACAGATACGCAGTATTTT CASRRTDTQYF
TRBJ2-3 NA NA TRBV7-2 TGTGCCAGCAGCTTCATATCTAGCACAGATACGCAGTATTTT CASSFISSTDTQYF
TRBJ1-5 NA NA TRBV5-5 TGTGCCAGCAGCTTTGTAGGGGACAGCAATCAGCCCCAGCATTTT CASSFVGDSNQPQHF
TRBJ1-5 NA NA TRBV7-2 TGTGCCAGCAGCTTGGGGGAGTATAGCAATCAGCCCCAGCATTTT CASSLGEYSNQPQHF